This entry is about one TCR beta chain. Antigen unknown. This sample is drawn from a study of shared clonotypes between healthy human individuals. Study at large: There were three CD4 naive, three CD4 memory, two CD8 naive and one CD8 memory plates per donor. The study, taken as a whole, reports: A handful of donors showed sharing of approximately 5% of naive CD4 clonotypes.

CDR1 is SGHRS, CDR2 YFSETQ, per germline. This CDR3 is 15 amino acids long. V lost 3 bases and J lost 6; bases outside the gene matches: 8. The authors ran the assay at deep level. TCRdb keeps only in-frame clones here, not all; method: immunoSEQ multiplex PCR. The data hold roughly 1,100,000 clones, with roughly 70% observed a single time. Sequenced input: memory CD4+ T cells sorted from blood. Described subset: CD45RA-negative fraction. This clonotype was obtained from a man between 18 and 35 years old in good health. This rearrangement joins TRBV5-1 to TRBJ2-2; 7 nucleotides line up with TRBD1. The CDR3 DNA follows: TGCGCCAGCAGCTCACCGGACAGGATTCCCGGGGAGCTGTTTTTT. Translated: CASSSPDRIPGELFF.